This TCR beta chain was sequenced in a study of monozygotic twins with inflammatory bowel disease. Broader study findings: No detectable difference in repertoire similarity separated concordant from discordant twins, possibly as a result of limited power.

Used for each TCR library was 3,000 to 3,500 ng of total RNA. UMIs incorporating a 6-nucleotide sample barcode were appended by means of template switching. TCRdb re-called the 5' RACE reads and gives one entry per CDR3 protein, without DNA. This repertoire comprises under 350,000 distinct CDR3 sequences; its ten largest clones make up 5.6%. Concerning this clonotype: Its antigen is unidentified.

This TCR came from a human donor with ulcerative colitis or Crohn's disease, or a healthy co-twin of an affected twin (not recorded which). Sequencing was performed on blood.

CDR3 residues: CASSYRAPGGSKVYEQYF. The genes are TRBV6-2 or TRBV6-3 and TRBJ2-7; checking the TCRdb D call of TRBD1 is not possible without DNA. This CDR3 has 18 residues. Germline V lookup: CDR1 MNHEY, CDR2 SVGEGT.